This is a list of T cell receptor beta chains from one sample in a study of spatial heterogeneity in lung cancer. TCRdb re-derived calls from the 5' RACE reads in MiXCR, one entry per CDR3 protein. The repertoire holds roughly 3,500 distinct CDR3 sequences, with roughly 35% as singletons. The material was lung tumor tissue, obtained at surgery. These receptors came from a male donor with early-stage non-small cell lung cancer. Each CDR3 is given with its conserved first and last residue.

J gene | V gene | CDR3 protein
TRBJ2-1 | TRBV5-1 | CAGLRGRPYNEQFF
TRBJ2-2 | TRBV29-1 | CSARFGGGTGELFF
TRBJ2-1 | TRBV3-1 | CASSPDLGDDNEQFF
TRBJ1-1 | TRBV5-1 | CASSWGQTMNTEAFF
TRBJ2-3 | TRBV7-2 | CASSSTDTQYF
TRBJ2-7 | TRBV29-1 | CSVEAGSYEQYF
TRBJ1-1 | TRBV2 | CASGAGSEAFF
TRBJ2-3 | TRBV7-2 | CASSPRGIAATDTQYF
TRBJ2-2 | TRBV7-8 | CASSPRDWNTGELFF
TRBJ2-1 | TRBV5-1 | CASSLNSYNEQFF
TRBJ2-2 | TRBV20-1 | CSALYRAPGPGELFF
TRBJ2-3 | TRBV15 | CATSRALATSTDTQYF
TRBJ1-5 | TRBV19 | CASNPRTPSNQPQHF
TRBJ2-7 | TRBV2 | CASSVAALSYEQYF
TRBJ2-6 | TRBV29-1 | CSVHSSGANVLTF
TRBJ2-1 | TRBV7-2 | CASSLTSYNEQFF
TRBJ2-7 | TRBV7-2 | CASSPGGEQYF
TRBJ1-1 | TRBV29-1 | CSVGQVTMNTEAFF
TRBJ2-7 | TRBV30 | CAWSDRQPYEQYF
TRBJ2-7 | TRBV6-4 | CASSEPGTGALRPQRTSTEQYF
TRBJ2-1 | TRBV19 | CASSRNSGSRNEQFF
TRBJ2-1 | TRBV7-6 | CASSLEGRARNNEQFF
TRBJ2-1 | TRBV10-3 | CAISGQLAGVGNEQFF
TRBJ2-1 | TRBV28 | CASSPTREQFF
TRBJ2-7 | TRBV7-9 | CASSLTGGYEQYF
TRBJ2-3 | TRBV19 | CASTLGQGETDTQYF
TRBJ2-7 | TRBV7-3 | CASSLGARDEQYF
TRBJ2-1 | TRBV7-3 | CASSLYLVNEQFF
TRBJ2-3 | TRBV30 | CASGLAGGDTQYF
TRBJ2-2 | TRBV9 | CASSVAGLLSGELFF
TRBJ2-1 | TRBV20-1 | CSARGLAGGWGNEQFF
TRBJ2-1 | TRBV7-2 | CASSLASRDEQFF
TRBJ2-1 | TRBV6-1 | CASSEEGLAGLNEQFF
TRBJ2-7 | TRBV20-1 | CSASPSGGLYEQYF
TRBJ2-1 | TRBV5-1 | CASSLTVSNEQFF
TRBJ2-7 | TRBV4-1 | CASSQGAGGTYEQYF
TRBJ2-7 | TRBV9 | CASSVEGQPAYEQYF
TRBJ2-4 | TRBV5-1 | CASSLDRLALAKNIQYF
TRBJ2-3 | TRBV5-1 | CASSLEGRQGRTDTQYF
TRBJ2-3 | TRBV3-1 | CASSQHGTDTQYF
TRBJ2-7 | TRBV2 | CANSEERETSFLYF
TRBJ2-2 | TRBV14 | CASSRLLTGELFF
TRBJ2-5 | TRBV6-5 | CASSPGTGGRTQYF
TRBJ2-7 | TRBV7-9 | CASSLFAAQVQYF
TRBJ2-2 | TRBV11-3 | CASSLDQGGTVNTGELFF
TRBJ2-1 | TRBV30 | CAWSRKPGRNEQFF